Listed below are T cell receptor beta chains from one sample, sequenced in a study of T-cell reconstitution after alpha-beta-depleted transplantation in children. MiXCR was run by TCRdb on the PCR reads, yielding one entry per CDR3 protein. This table has around 580,000 distinct CDR3 sequences, 23% appearing once. Material: PBMCs, mostly from graft donor cells, obtained 360 days after TCRalphabeta/CD19-depleted stem cell transplant. The receptors stem from a boy in the first two years of life who had a stem cell transplant for acute myeloid leukemia, so the T cells may come from the graft donor. The CDR3 runs from the conserved cysteine through the conserved F or W. D genes are given only for firm matches. Size values are once, few and many counts, or a class for expanded clones, and some rows have none.

j_gene: TRBJ2-5; v_gene: TRBV12-3/TRBV12-4; d_gene: TRBD1; abundance: NA; CDR3nt: TGTGCCAGCAGTTATGGGGGGACAGGCCAAGAGACCCAGTACTTC; CDR3aa: CASSYGGTGQETQYF
j_gene: TRBJ1-1; v_gene: TRBV6-5; d_gene: NA; abundance: few; CDR3nt: TGTGCCAGCAGTTACACCACCGGGACCCTCGGCACTGAAGCTTTCTTT; CDR3aa: CASSYTTGTLGTEAFF
j_gene: TRBJ2-5; v_gene: TRBV2; d_gene: NA; abundance: many; CDR3nt: TGTGCCAGCAGTGAAGCGTCAGGGGTAGAGACCCAGTACTTC; CDR3aa: CASSEASGVETQYF
j_gene: TRBJ1-2; v_gene: TRBV20-1; d_gene: NA; abundance: NA; CDR3nt: TGCAGTGCTGGCCAGCCGAGCGGCTATGGCTACACCTTC; CDR3aa: CSAGQPSGYGYTF
j_gene: TRBJ2-1; v_gene: TRBV6-5; d_gene: NA; abundance: few; CDR3nt: TGTGCCAGCAGTTACCAGGGGCGGATGGATGAGCAGTTCTTC; CDR3aa: CASSYQGRMDEQFF
j_gene: TRBJ2-3; v_gene: TRBV20-1; d_gene: TRBD1; abundance: few; CDR3nt: TGCAGTGCTAGTAACGGCCGGACAGGGAGACCCACACCGACACGGGGTACGCAGTATTTT; CDR3aa: CSASNGRTGRPTPTRGTQYF
j_gene: TRBJ2-3; v_gene: TRBV12-3/TRBV12-4; d_gene: NA; abundance: NA; CDR3nt: TGTGCCAGCACCCTCCTCAGGGTCGCAAGCACAGATACGCAGTATTTT; CDR3aa: CASTLLRVASTDTQYF
j_gene: TRBJ1-3; v_gene: TRBV12-3/TRBV12-4; d_gene: NA; abundance: NA; CDR3nt: TGTGCCAGCAGTTTAATCCCCAGGCCCTCTGGAAACACCATATATTTT; CDR3aa: CASSLIPRPSGNTIYF
j_gene: TRBJ2-2; v_gene: TRBV2; d_gene: TRBD1; abundance: NA; CDR3nt: TGTGCCAGCAGTTATGGGACAGTCACCGGGGAGCTGTTTTTT; CDR3aa: CASSYGTVTGELFF
j_gene: TRBJ2-5; v_gene: TRBV20-1; d_gene: TRBD1; abundance: few; CDR3nt: TGCAGTGCTAGACCCGGACAGGGCAGAGAGACCCAGTACTTC; CDR3aa: CSARPGQGRETQYF
j_gene: TRBJ2-7; v_gene: TRBV20-1; d_gene: NA; abundance: NA; CDR3nt: TGCAGTGCTAAGACGGACTCCTACGAGCAGTACTTC; CDR3aa: CSAKTDSYEQYF
j_gene: TRBJ2-7; v_gene: TRBV2; d_gene: NA; abundance: many; CDR3nt: TGTGCCAGCAGTGTTAAGGGCCACGAGCAGTACTTC; CDR3aa: CASSVKGHEQYF
j_gene: TRBJ1-1; v_gene: TRBV7-2; d_gene: NA; abundance: NA; CDR3nt: TGTGCCAGCAGCTTAGAATGGGGGAACACTGAAGCTTTCTTT; CDR3aa: CASSLEWGNTEAFF
j_gene: TRBJ2-2; v_gene: TRBV7-9; d_gene: NA; abundance: NA; CDR3nt: TGTGCCAGCAGCATCACAGGGATGAACACCGGGGAGCTGTTTTTT; CDR3aa: CASSITGMNTGELFF
j_gene: TRBJ2-1; v_gene: TRBV12-3/TRBV12-4; d_gene: NA; abundance: many; CDR3nt: TGTGCCAGCAGTCCCGTCTACATTAATGAGCAGTTCTTC; CDR3aa: CASSPVYINEQFF
j_gene: TRBJ2-7; v_gene: TRBV20-1; d_gene: TRBD1; abundance: NA; CDR3nt: TGCAGTGCTAGAGTAGGGGGCCCCTCCTACGAGCAGTACTTC; CDR3aa: CSARVGGPSYEQYF
j_gene: TRBJ1-2; v_gene: TRBV5-5; d_gene: NA; abundance: few; CDR3nt: TGTGCCAGCAGCTCCCTGTTCAGGGATGGCTACACCTTC; CDR3aa: CASSSLFRDGYTF
j_gene: TRBJ1-5; v_gene: TRBV15; d_gene: TRBD1; abundance: NA; CDR3nt: TGTGCCACCAGCAGAGCCCGGAACAGGGGGGATCAGCCCCAGCATTTT; CDR3aa: CATSRARNRGDQPQHF
j_gene: TRBJ2-3; v_gene: TRBV20-1; d_gene: TRBD2; abundance: NA; CDR3nt: TGCAGTGCTTTCGGACTAGCGGGGGGGCCTGGAGATACGCAGTATTTT; CDR3aa: CSAFGLAGGPGDTQYF
j_gene: TRBJ2-2; v_gene: TRBV15; d_gene: TRBD1; abundance: many; CDR3nt: TGTGCCACCGTAAGACAGGGGACCCTCGGCACCGGGGAGCTGTTTTTT; CDR3aa: CATVRQGTLGTGELFF
j_gene: TRBJ1-1; v_gene: TRBV29-1; d_gene: NA; abundance: many; CDR3nt: TGCAGCGCTGGGCAGGGGACCGCGATGAACACTGAAGCTTTCTTT; CDR3aa: CSAGQGTAMNTEAFF
j_gene: TRBJ1-5; v_gene: TRBV20-1; d_gene: NA; abundance: NA; CDR3nt: TGCAGTGCTAGAGAGGCCCGTAGCAATCAGCCCCAGCATTTT; CDR3aa: CSAREARSNQPQHF
j_gene: TRBJ2-2; v_gene: TRBV25-1; d_gene: NA; abundance: NA; CDR3nt: TGTGCCAGCAGTGTCGGAATCGGGGAGCTGTTTTTT; CDR3aa: CASSVGIGELFF
j_gene: TRBJ1-2; v_gene: TRBV7-2; d_gene: NA; abundance: few; CDR3nt: TGTGCCAGCAGCTGGGCTACAGGGAGACCTGGCTACACCTTC; CDR3aa: CASSWATGRPGYTF
j_gene: TRBJ1-4; v_gene: TRBV5-1; d_gene: NA; abundance: NA; CDR3nt: TGCGCCAGCAGCTTGGGTGATTGGGGTGAAAAACTGTTTTTT; CDR3aa: CASSLGDWGEKLFF
j_gene: TRBJ1-4; v_gene: TRBV6-5; d_gene: NA; abundance: NA; CDR3nt: TGTGCCAGCAGTTACACCCCCGACGAAAAACTGTTTTTT; CDR3aa: CASSYTPDEKLFF
j_gene: TRBJ2-4; v_gene: TRBV10-3; d_gene: NA; abundance: few; CDR3nt: TGTGCCATCCAAATTCAGTACTTC; CDR3aa: CAIQIQYF
j_gene: TRBJ2-5; v_gene: TRBV20-1; d_gene: NA; abundance: NA; CDR3nt: TGCAGTGCTAGTCTTCCCGCTGGGGAGACCCAGTACTTC; CDR3aa: CSASLPAGETQYF
j_gene: TRBJ1-2; v_gene: TRBV6-1; d_gene: TRBD1; abundance: NA; CDR3nt: TGTGCCAGCACCCCATCGACAGGGGGCGATGGCTACACCTTC; CDR3aa: CASTPSTGGDGYTF
j_gene: TRBJ2-1; v_gene: TRBV20-1; d_gene: TRBD2; abundance: few; CDR3nt: TGCAGTGCTAGAGATCCCAGCGGGGGGTTTTACGATGAGCAGTTCTTC; CDR3aa: CSARDPSGGFYDEQFF
j_gene: TRBJ2-3; v_gene: TRBV12-3/TRBV12-4; d_gene: NA; abundance: many; CDR3nt: TGTGCCAGCGCCCGATTGGCAGATACGCAGTATTTT; CDR3aa: CASARLADTQYF
j_gene: TRBJ1-3; v_gene: TRBV12-3/TRBV12-4; d_gene: NA; abundance: NA; CDR3nt: TGTGCCAGCACCAGGACAAGTGGAAACACCATATATTTT; CDR3aa: CASTRTSGNTIYF
j_gene: TRBJ2-4; v_gene: TRBV15; d_gene: NA; abundance: NA; CDR3nt: TGTGCCACCAGCAGAGTGGGGGGGACAGAAAACATTCAGTACTTC; CDR3aa: CATSRVGGTENIQYF
j_gene: TRBJ1-6; v_gene: TRBV15; d_gene: TRBD1; abundance: many; CDR3nt: TGTGCCACCAGCAGAGATCCCGGACAGGGCAATTCACCCCTCCACTTT; CDR3aa: CATSRDPGQGNSPLHF
j_gene: TRBJ2-1; v_gene: TRBV7-2; d_gene: TRBD2; abundance: few; CDR3nt: TGTGCCAGCAGCCCGCCTGCGTCGGGGGGCTCCTACAATGAGCAGTTCTTC; CDR3aa: CASSPPASGGSYNEQFF
j_gene: TRBJ2-5; v_gene: TRBV7-9; d_gene: TRBD2; abundance: many; CDR3nt: TGTGCCAGCAGCTCCCCTAGCGGTGACTACCAAGAGACCCAGTACTTC; CDR3aa: CASSSPSGDYQETQYF
j_gene: TRBJ2-3; v_gene: TRBV24-1; d_gene: TRBD2; abundance: few; CDR3nt: TGTGCCACCAGTGATTCCCCGTCACTAGCGGGGGGTACAGATACGCAGTATTTT; CDR3aa: CATSDSPSLAGGTDTQYF
j_gene: TRBJ2-1; v_gene: TRBV15; d_gene: NA; abundance: few; CDR3nt: TGTGCCACCAGCAGAGATAGGGGACATGAGCAGTTCTTC; CDR3aa: CATSRDRGHEQFF
j_gene: TRBJ2-3; v_gene: TRBV20-1; d_gene: NA; abundance: NA; CDR3nt: TGCAGTGCTAGAGACCCTAACACAGATACGCAGTATTTT; CDR3aa: CSARDPNTDTQYF
j_gene: TRBJ1-1; v_gene: TRBV28; d_gene: TRBD1; abundance: many; CDR3nt: TGTGCCAGCAGTTTAACAGGGGGCACTGAAGCTTTCTTT; CDR3aa: CASSLTGGTEAFF
j_gene: TRBJ2-6; v_gene: TRBV12-3/TRBV12-4; d_gene: NA; abundance: few; CDR3nt: TGTGCCATCCGACTGACCGGTTCTGGGGCCAACGTCCTGACTTTC; CDR3aa: CAIRLTGSGANVLTF
j_gene: TRBJ1-5; v_gene: TRBV6-4; d_gene: NA; abundance: NA; CDR3nt: TGTGCCAGCAGTGACTCGGGGGCTGCGAATCAGCCCCAGCATTTT; CDR3aa: CASSDSGAANQPQHF
j_gene: TRBJ2-7; v_gene: TRBV7-9; d_gene: NA; abundance: NA; CDR3nt: TGTGCCAGCAGACCATTGACAGGGAGGACCTACGAGCAGTACTTC; CDR3aa: CASRPLTGRTYEQYF